The present T cell receptor beta chain was sequenced within a study of cytomegalovirus exposure and HLA in healthy donors. Study-level results: Per a later analysis, about 18,000 TCR beta sequences showed association with HLA alleles at 0.05 false discovery rate. On later analysis, the bulk of CMV-associated TCR beta chains appeared to be HLA-restricted. A list of about 180 TCR beta chains associated with cytomegalovirus was given.

The CDR3 has 14 amino acids. Trimming left V 5 bases short and J 3 bases short, with 14 bases between. Looked up from germline, CDR1 is MDHEN and CDR2 is SYDVKM. The PCR made use of 60 Vbeta and 13 Jbeta primers. Authors' processing steps: It was a later analysis that counted about 80 million unique TCR beta chains, of which roughly 11 million were shared. Here immunoSEQ multiplex PCR was the method, and the copy in TCRdb shows in-frame clones only, minus some. The V and J calls and clone size come from that table; D and trimming were worked out from the DNA. The profile shows roughly 140,000 clones, over 75% of them singletons. The sample holds a few counts of this clone. Its antigen is still unknown.

The TCR was taken from a man aged 25-45 years in good health and CMV-seropositive. The chain employs TRBV28 and TRBJ2-7, with D possibly TRBD2 on 6 matching bases. Sequencing was performed on PBMCs. CDR3 residues: CASSLGGSIYEQYF. The DNA for the CDR3 is TGTGCCAGCAGTCTTGGGGGGAGTATCTACGAGCAGTACTTC.